The sequence of this T cell receptor (beta chain) was determined in a study of T cells after posttransplantation cyclophosphamide. This clone was counted between two and nine times. V was cut by 0 bases and J by 7 bases, with 8 bases left in between. This CDR3 has 13 amino acids. Germline CDR1 is SGDLS and CDR2 is YYNGEE. The related graft donor's blood sample was taken on the day of bone marrow donation. Using immunoSEQ multiplex PCR, the repertoire was profiled, and TCRdb retains in-frame clones only, with some absent. Recorded here are 30,000 to 40,000 clones, with no singletons, and the ten leading clones hold 2.5%.

This sequence joins TRBV9 and TRBJ2-1; D unresolved. This clonotype originated in a man in his forties or fifties in good health, CMV-negative, and a related stem cell transplant donor. Sequenced material: PBMCs. The CDR3 DNA reads TGTGCCAGCAGCGTAGCTAATCTTAATGAGCAGTTCTTC. Translating gives CASSVANLNEQFF.